This TCR beta chain was identified in a study of lymphopenia after photon versus proton radiotherapy (dated by TCRdb to between 2018 and 2020). Looking at the study overall: The study compared the immunological effects of photon versus proton radiation therapy in patients with gastrointestinal tumors who developed high-grade lymphopenia. A cohort of some 21 patients with gastrointestinal tumors who received either photon or proton therapy and subsequently developed lymphopenia was included. The goal of the study was to describe how the two radiation modalities differ in their effects on the immune system.

With regard to this clone: It lacks a known antigen. No base-level quality is on record; no much larger clone is a single base apart.

Preparation of the library involved the immunoSEQ multiplex PCR assay. T cell repertoires were profiled with deep sequencing of rearranged TCR beta loci together with multiparametric flow cytometry. TCRdb re-hosts the immuneACCESS table, in-frame sequences only. Its copies lack some clones; in the studies checked, an unresolved V gene accounts for under half of them, and the cause for the rest is not known. The sample table records around 30,000 clones; under 90% of these occur just once. Of the sample, 6.8% falls within the top ten clones. Beyond this particular receptor, the publication reports: Across the cohort, among patients who died, a greater drop in TCR diversity after the nadir was inversely correlated with overall survival time. During treatment, patients who received proton therapy stayed relatively stable, whereas patients who received photon therapy lost naive T cells and TCR diversity and gained effector/memory populations. The survival association was examined only in patients who died, and the authors described better survival with proton therapy as a possibility, not as a demonstrated result. After the lymphocyte count nadir, repertoires from photon-treated patients showed oligoclonal expansion, particularly of CD8+ Temra cells, and this expansion drove the decline in diversity.

The input for sequencing was peripheral blood, taken from a patient treated with photon-based radiotherapy. This sequence originates from a woman aged 45 to 65 with pancreatic cancer.

The DNA is as follows: TGTGCCAGTAGTATTCTAGCGGGAGGGACAGATACGCAGTATTTT. Protein translation: CASSILAGGTDTQYF. The rearranged chain carries TRBV19 and TRBJ2-3, with 12 bases matching TRBD2. The CDR3 has 15 amino acids, counting the end cysteine and phenylalanine. This entry keeps only the CDR3 DNA: 45 bases, framed from base 1. In the germline V gene (reference sequence), CDR1 corresponds to LNHDA and CDR2 to SQIVND. Here V drops 3 bases and J drops 3 bases, and the junction holds 1 base not matched to any gene.